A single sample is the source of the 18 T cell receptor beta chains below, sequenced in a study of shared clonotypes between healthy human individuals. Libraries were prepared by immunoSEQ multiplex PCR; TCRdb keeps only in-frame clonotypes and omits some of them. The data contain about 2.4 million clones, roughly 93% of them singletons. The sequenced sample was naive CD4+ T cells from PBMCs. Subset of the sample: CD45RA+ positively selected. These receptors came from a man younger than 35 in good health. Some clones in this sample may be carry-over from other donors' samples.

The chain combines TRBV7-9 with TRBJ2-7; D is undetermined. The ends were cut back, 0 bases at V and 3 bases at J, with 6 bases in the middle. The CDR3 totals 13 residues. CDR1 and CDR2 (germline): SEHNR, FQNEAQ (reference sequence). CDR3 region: CASSLAGRYEQYF. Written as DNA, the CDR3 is TGTGCCAGCAGCTTAGCAGGCCGCTACGAGCAGTACTTC.

This CDR3 reads CASSHPGLYEQYF. The CDR3 DNA sequence: TGTGCCAGCAGCCACCCGGGCCTCTACGAGCAGTACTTC. This chain joins TRBV7-8 and TRBJ2-7; no definite D call. The V end lost 5 bases, the J end lost 3 bases, and 11 bases lay between the germline ends. The CDR3 has 13 residues. Germline-derived CDR1 and CDR2 are SGHVS and FQNEAQ.

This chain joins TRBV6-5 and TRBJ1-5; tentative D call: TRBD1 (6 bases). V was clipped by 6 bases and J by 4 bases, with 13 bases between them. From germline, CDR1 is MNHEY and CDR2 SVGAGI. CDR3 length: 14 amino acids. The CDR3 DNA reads TGTGCCAGCAGGAAGACAGGACCGAATCAGCCCCAGCATTTT. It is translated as CASRKTGPNQPQHF.

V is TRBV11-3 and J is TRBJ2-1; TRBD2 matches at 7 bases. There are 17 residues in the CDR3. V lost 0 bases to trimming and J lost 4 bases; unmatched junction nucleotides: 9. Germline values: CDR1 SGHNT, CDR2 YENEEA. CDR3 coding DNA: TGTGCCAGCAGCTTAGACCCAACTAGCGCGGTATACAATGAGCAGTTCTTC. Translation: CASSLDPTSAVYNEQFF.

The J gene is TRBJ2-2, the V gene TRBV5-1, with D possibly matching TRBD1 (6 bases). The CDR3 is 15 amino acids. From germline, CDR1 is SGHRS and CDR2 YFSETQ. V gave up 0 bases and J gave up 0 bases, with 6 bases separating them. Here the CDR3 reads CASSLEGANTGELFF. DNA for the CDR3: TGCGCCAGCAGCTTGGAGGGGGCGAACACCGGGGAGCTGTTTTTT.

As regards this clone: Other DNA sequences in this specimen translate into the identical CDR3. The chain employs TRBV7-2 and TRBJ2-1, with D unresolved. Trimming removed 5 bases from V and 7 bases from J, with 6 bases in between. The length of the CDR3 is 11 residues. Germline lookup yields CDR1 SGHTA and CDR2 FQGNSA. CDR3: CASSPRNEQFF. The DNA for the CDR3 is TGTGCCAGCAGCCCACGTAATGAGCAGTTCTTC.

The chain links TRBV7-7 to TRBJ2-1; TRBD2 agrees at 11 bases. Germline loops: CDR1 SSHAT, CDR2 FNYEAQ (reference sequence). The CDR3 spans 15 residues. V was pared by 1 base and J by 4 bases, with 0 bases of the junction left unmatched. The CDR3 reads CASSLGLAGYNEQFF. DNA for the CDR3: TGTGCCAGCAGCTTAGGACTAGCGGGATACAATGAGCAGTTCTTC.

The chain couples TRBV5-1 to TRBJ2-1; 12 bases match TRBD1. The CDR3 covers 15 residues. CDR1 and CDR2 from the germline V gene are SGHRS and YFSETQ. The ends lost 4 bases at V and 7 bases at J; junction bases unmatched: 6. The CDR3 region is CASSLGTGGINEQFF. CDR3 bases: TGCGCCAGCAGCCTCGGGACAGGGGGCATTAATGAGCAGTTCTTC.

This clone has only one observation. CDR3 sequence (DNA): TGTGCCAGCAGATTCAAGACAGGGAGTTTGGGCGGCTACACCTTC. Its translation is CASRFKTGSLGGYTF. The gene calls are TRBV6-9 and TRBJ1-2; TRBD1 agrees at 7 bases. The CDR3 consists of 15 residues. With 6 bases clipped from V and 8 bases from J, the junction kept 15 bases outside the gene matches. Looked up from germline, CDR1 is MNHGY and CDR2 is SVAAGI.

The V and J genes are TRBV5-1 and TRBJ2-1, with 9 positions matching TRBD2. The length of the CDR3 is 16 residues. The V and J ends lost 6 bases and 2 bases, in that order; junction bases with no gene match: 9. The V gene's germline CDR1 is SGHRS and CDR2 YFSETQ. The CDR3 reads CASTIVAGAPYNEQFF. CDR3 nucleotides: TGCGCCAGCACAATTGTAGCGGGAGCACCCTACAATGAGCAGTTCTTC.

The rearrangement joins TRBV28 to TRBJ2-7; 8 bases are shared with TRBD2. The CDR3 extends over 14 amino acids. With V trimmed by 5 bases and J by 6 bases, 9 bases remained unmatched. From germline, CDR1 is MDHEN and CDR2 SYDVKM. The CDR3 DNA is TGTGCCAGCAGTCCCCCCCCAGCGGGAGTCGAGCAGTACTTC. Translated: CASSPPPAGVEQYF.

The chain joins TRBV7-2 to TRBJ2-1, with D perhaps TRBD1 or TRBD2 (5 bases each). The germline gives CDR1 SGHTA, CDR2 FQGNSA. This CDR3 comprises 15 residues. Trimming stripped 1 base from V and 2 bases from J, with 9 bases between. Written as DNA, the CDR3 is TGTGCCAGCAGCTTAGTATGGGGGACCTACAATGAGCAGTTCTTC. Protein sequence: CASSLVWGTYNEQFF.

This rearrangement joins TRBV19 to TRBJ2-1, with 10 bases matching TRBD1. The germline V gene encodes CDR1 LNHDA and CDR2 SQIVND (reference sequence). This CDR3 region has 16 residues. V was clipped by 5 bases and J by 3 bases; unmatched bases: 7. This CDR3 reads CASSARQGAIYNEQFF. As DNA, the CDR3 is TGTGCCAGTAGTGCCCGACAGGGGGCCATCTACAATGAGCAGTTCTTC.

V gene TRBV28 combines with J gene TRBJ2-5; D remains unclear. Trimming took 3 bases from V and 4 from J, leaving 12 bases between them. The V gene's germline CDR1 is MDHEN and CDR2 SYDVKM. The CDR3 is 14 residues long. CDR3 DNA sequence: TGTGCCAGCAGTTTCCGGCTACGATCAGAGACCCAGTACTTC. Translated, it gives CASSFRLRSETQYF.

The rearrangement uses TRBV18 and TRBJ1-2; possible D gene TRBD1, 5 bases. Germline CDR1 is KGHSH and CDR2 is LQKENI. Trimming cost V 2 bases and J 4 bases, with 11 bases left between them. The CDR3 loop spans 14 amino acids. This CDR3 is CASSPSGLSYGYTF. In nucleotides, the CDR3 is TGTGCCAGCTCACCATCGGGACTGAGCTATGGCTACACCTTC. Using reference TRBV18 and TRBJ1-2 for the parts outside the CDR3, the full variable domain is NAGVMQNPRHLVRRRGQEARLRCSPMKGHSHVYWYRQLPEEGLKFMVYLQKENIIDESGMPKERFSAEFPKEGPSILRIQQVVRGDSAAYFCASSPSGLSYGYTFGSGTRLTVV.

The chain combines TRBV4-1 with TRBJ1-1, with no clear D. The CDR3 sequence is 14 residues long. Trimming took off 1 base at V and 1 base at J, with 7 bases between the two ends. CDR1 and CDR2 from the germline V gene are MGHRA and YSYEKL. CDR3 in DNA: TGCGCCAGCAGCCAAGTGTGGGGGAACACTGAAGCTTTCTTT. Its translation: CASSQVWGNTEAFF.

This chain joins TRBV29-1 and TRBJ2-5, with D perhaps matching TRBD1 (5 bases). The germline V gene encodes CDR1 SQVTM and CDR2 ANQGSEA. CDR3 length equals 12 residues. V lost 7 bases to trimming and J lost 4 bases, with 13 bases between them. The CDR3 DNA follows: TGCAGCGCCGAAGGGGCCGGAGAGACCCAGTACTTC. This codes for CSAEGAGETQYF.

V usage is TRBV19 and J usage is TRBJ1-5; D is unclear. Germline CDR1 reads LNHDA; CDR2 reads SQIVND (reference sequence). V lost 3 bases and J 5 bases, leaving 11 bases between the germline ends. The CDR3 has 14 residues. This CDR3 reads CASSMRNVHQPQHF. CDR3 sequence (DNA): TGTGCCAGTAGTATGAGGAATGTGCATCAGCCCCAGCATTTT.